These 23 T cell receptor beta chains share one sample of origin, sequenced in a study of T cells in Graves' hyperthyroidism and ophthalmopathy. Authors of the study amplified TCR beta CDR3 regions from RNA transcripts. The study used the HTBI primer set for a first-round RT-PCR of the TCR CDR3. TCRdb reprocessed the multiplex PCR reads with MiXCR, giving one entry per CDR3 protein. Altogether 300,000 to 450,000 distinct CDR3 sequences are present, 13% being singletons, with the ten largest covering less than 25%. Source material: blood. The receptors shown here come from a man younger than 45 with Graves' hyperthyroidism that later progressed to Graves' ophthalmopathy.

This clonotype was counted a few times. This chain links TRBV6-1 with TRBJ2-2; weak D call: TRBD2 (6 bases). V lost 7 bases and J lost 6, with 12 bases in between. Germline loops: CDR1 MNHNS, CDR2 SASEGT. CDR3 size: 13 residues. CDR3 amino acids: CASILGEAGELFF. The CDR3 nucleotides read TGTGCCAGCATTCTGGGGGAGGCCGGGGAGCTGTTTTTT.

This clonotype was detected a few times. The chain carries TRBV30 and TRBJ2-3; TRBD1 matches at 8 bases. The V gene end was trimmed by 4 bases and the J gene end by 5 bases; junction bases not matched to a gene: 5. Germline V lookup: CDR1 GTSNPN, CDR2 SVGIG (reference sequence). The CDR3 extends over 13 amino acids. In DNA, the CDR3 is TGTGCCTGGACTATACAGGGGGGAGATACGCAGTATTTT. Amino acids: CAWTIQGGDTQYF.

The rearrangement joins TRBV7-9 to TRBJ1-2; D gene unclear. The CDR3 length is 16 residues. The V and J ends lost 7 bases and 5 bases respectively, with 23 bases between them. Germline loops: CDR1 SEHNR, CDR2 FQNEAQ (reference sequence). The CDR3 region is CASISLRVAVSYGYTF. CDR3 in DNA: TGTGCCAGCATCAGTCTTCGGGTTGCGGTGAGTTATGGCTACACCTTC.

This clonotype was picked up a small number of times. This sequence joins TRBV3-1 and TRBJ1-1; D remains unclear. The CDR3 runs to 15 residues. V gave up 1 base and J gave up 1 base, with 10 bases separating them. Germline V gives CDR1 LGHDT, CDR2 YNNKEL (reference sequence). This CDR3 reads CASSQGFRPNTEAFF. The CDR3 DNA reads as TGTGCCAGCAGCCAAGGGTTCAGGCCGAACACTGAAGCTTTCTTT.

This clonotype was seen a few times. The chain recombines TRBV10-3 with TRBJ2-7, with 10 bases fitting TRBD1. Germline trimming cut 8 bases from V and 4 bases from J; bases unmatched to any gene: 5. This CDR3 comprises 13 residues. Per germline, CDR1 ENHRY and CDR2 SYGVKD. In nucleotides, the CDR3 is TGTGCCATCCTAGGGACAGGGGATTACGAGCAGTACTTC. This codes for CAILGTGDYEQYF.

This clonotype has just a few counts. The chain uses TRBV5-6 and TRBJ2-3; D gene uncertain. From germline, CDR1 is SGHDT and CDR2 YYEEEE. V dropped 2 bases and J dropped 4 bases, with 11 bases sitting between them. The CDR3 is 14 amino acids. The CDR3: CASSLNRRADTQYF. The DNA of the CDR3 is TGTGCCAGCAGCTTAAACAGACGGGCAGATACGCAGTATTTT.

This clonotype has at least ten counts. This chain uses TRBV6-6 with TRBJ2-5; D is ambiguous. This CDR3 contains 14 residues. The germline gives CDR1 MNHNY, CDR2 SVGAGI (reference sequence). V shed 0 bases and J shed 3 bases, with 8 bases lying between them. The CDR3 bases are TGTGCCAGCAGTTACTCGAAAGCCGAAGAGACCCAGTACTTC. It specifies CASSYSKAEETQYF.

This clonotype was counted ten times or more. CDR3 sequence reads: CASSEMDSTFTGELFF. The CDR3 coding sequence is TGTGCCAGCAGCGAAATGGACAGCACATTCACCGGGGAGCTGTTTTTT. V usage is TRBV11-2 and J usage is TRBJ2-2; the D gene is possibly TRBD1 (6 bases). Deletions cut 5 bases from V and 4 bases from J, with 17 bases between. Germline CDR1 and CDR2: SGHAT and FQNNGV. CDR3 length: 16 amino acids.

This clonotype was detected ten times or more. This chain connects TRBV30 to TRBJ1-1, with D possibly TRBD1 on 5 matching bases. V gave up 5 bases and J gave up 6 bases, with 13 bases separating them. The CDR3 sequence is 12 residues long. Per the germline V gene, CDR1 is GTSNPN and CDR2 is SVGIG (reference sequence). CDR3 in DNA: TGTGCCTGGGGGAGGCGAGGGGCTGAAGCTTTCTTT. This translates into CAWGRRGAEAFF.

The table lists this clonotype with many counts. V and J are TRBV6-2 or TRBV6-3 and TRBJ1-1; 7 bases fit TRBD1. Trimming cost V 7 bases and J 4 bases; bases outside gene matches: 3. CDR1 is MNHEY, CDR2 SVGEGT, per germline. The CDR3 runs to 12 residues. CDR3 sequence reads: CASIAGGTEAFF. The CDR3, as DNA: TGTGCCAGCATCGCAGGGGGCACTGAAGCTTTCTTT.

This clonotype was seen many times. The J gene is TRBJ2-1, the V gene TRBV7-8; 8 bases map to TRBD2. This CDR3 contains 15 residues. V dropped 9 bases and J dropped 1; count of bases not matched to a gene: 8. The germline gives CDR1 SGHVS, CDR2 FQNEAQ. The CDR3 DNA follows: TGTGCCAGTGCGACTAGCGCCCTTTCCTACAATGAGCAGTTCTTC. Translated, it gives CASATSALSYNEQFF.

The chain has TRBV5-8 and TRBJ1-5; no reliable D call. V dropped 0 bases and J dropped 3 bases, with 10 bases sitting between them. Germline loops: CDR1 SGHTS, CDR2 YDEGEE. The CDR3 consists of 15 residues. The CDR3: CASSLGRYFNQPQHF. CDR3 DNA: TGTGCCAGCAGCTTGGGGCGCTACTTCAATCAGCCCCAGCATTTT.

This clonotype was counted at least ten times. The V and J genes are TRBV7-2 and TRBJ2-3; 7 bases match TRBD1. Trimming at V came to 6 bases and at J to 6 bases, leaving 15 bases not matched to a gene. The CDR3 runs to 16 residues. CDR1 is SGHTA, CDR2 FQGNSA, per germline. The CDR3 protein is CASSLAPGQPSDTQYF. The DNA for the CDR3 is TGTGCCAGCAGTCTTGCTCCGGGACAGCCCTCGGATACGCAGTATTTT.

To note about this clonotype: The junction differs from germline at one of its ends, possibly a read error. The chain has TRBV11-3 and TRBJ2-1; 11 bases align to TRBD1. Germline loops: CDR1 SGHNT, CDR2 YENEEA. The CDR3 covers 17 residues. For the CDR3, the DNA is TGTGCCAGCAGCTTAGGCCTAGGGACAGGGGGAAGCACTGAGCGGTTCTTC. As protein: CASSLGLGTGGSTERFF. Based on the CDR3 plus reference TRBV11-3 and TRBJ2-1, the full variable domain is EAGVVQSPRYKIIEKKQPVAFWCNPISGHNTLYWYLQNLGQGPELLIRYENEEAVDDSQLPKDRFSAERLKGVDSTLKIQPAELGDSAVYLCASSLGLGTGGSTERFFGPGTRLTVL.

This chain links TRBV4-1 with TRBJ1-2; D possibly corresponds to TRBD1 (5 bases). Trimming removed 0 bases at V and 5 bases at J, with 16 bases between. This CDR3 comprises 16 residues. The germline V gene encodes CDR1 MGHRA and CDR2 YSYEKL. The CDR3 here is CASSQDLRGRAYGYTF. CDR3 nucleotide sequence: TGCGCCAGCAGCCAAGATCTCCGGGGGAGGGCTTATGGCTACACCTTC.

This clonotype was detected many times. The CDR3: CASASGGQGNQPQHF. For the CDR3, the DNA is TGTGCCAGCGCCTCGGGGGGGCAGGGCAATCAGCCCCAGCATTTT. The gene calls are TRBV28 and TRBJ1-5; D possibly corresponds to TRBD1 (6 bases). Germline V gene lookup returns CDR1 MDHEN and CDR2 SYDVKM. V lost 8 bases, J lost 2 bases, and 16 bases lay in between. This CDR3 region has 15 residues.

In this sample, this clonotype turned up many times. This chain joins TRBV12-3 or TRBV12-4 and TRBJ1-2, with 10 bases identical to TRBD1. This CDR3 has 16 residues. Germline trimming cut 6 bases from V and 2 bases from J; bases unmatched to any gene: 9. CDR3 DNA sequence: TGTGCCAGCAGCCCATTTCCGGGACAGGGGAACTATGGCTACACCTTC. It translates to CASSPFPGQGNYGYTF.

This clonotype was observed many times. The chain links TRBV3-1 to TRBJ2-3; 9 nucleotides align to TRBD1. Germline assignment: CDR1 LGHDT and CDR2 YNNKEL (reference sequence). V was clipped by 3 bases and J by 3 bases; unmatched bases: 1. This CDR3 is built from 14 residues. The CDR3 DNA reads as TGTGCCAGCAGCCATGGGACAGGGACAGATACGCAGTATTTT. It encodes CASSHGTGTDTQYF.

The rearrangement joins TRBV27 to TRBJ2-7; maybe TRBD1 (6 bases). The CDR3 extends over 15 amino acids. V lost 0 bases and J lost 1, with 10 bases in between. CDR1 and CDR2 (germline): MNHEY, SMNVEV (reference sequence). CDR3 sequence: CASSLSGRGSYEQYF. The CDR3 DNA follows: TGTGCCAGCAGTTTATCTGGCAGGGGTTCCTACGAGCAGTACTTC.

This clonotype was counted many times. The chain recombines TRBV6-1 with TRBJ2-5; 7 bases line up with TRBD2. The CDR3 covers 15 residues. Germline-derived CDR1 and CDR2 are MNHNS and SASEGT. V was clipped by 7 bases and J by 5 bases; unmatched bases: 13. In nucleotides, the CDR3 is TGTGCCAGCACCTCCGGGGGAGGGCAGTTGGAGACCCAGTACTTC. This encodes CASTSGGGQLETQYF.

The table lists this clonotype with a few counts. CDR3 sequence reads: CASSQGLAGFEETQYF. The CDR3 nucleotides are TGTGCCAGCAGCCAGGGACTAGCGGGGTTTGAAGAGACCCAGTACTTC. The chain carries TRBV3-1 and TRBJ2-5, with 13 bases lining up with TRBD2. Per germline, CDR1 LGHDT and CDR2 YNNKEL (reference sequence). V shed 3 bases, J shed 3 bases, and the junction held 4 bases outside the gene matches. This CDR3 spans 16 amino acids.

The J gene is TRBJ2-1, the V gene TRBV11-3; D may be TRBD1 or TRBD2 (5 bases each). With 6 bases removed from V and 9 bases from J, the gap between germline ends came to 15 bases. This CDR3 has 13 amino acids. Looked up from germline, CDR1 is SGHNT and CDR2 is YENEEA. The CDR3 nucleotides read TGTGCCAGCAGTATTAGTTGGGGGTTTGAGCAGTTCTTC. This translates into CASSISWGFEQFF.

A word on this clonotype: The junction does not match germline at one end; this may be a read error. The chain links TRBV4-1 to TRBJ2-7, with TRBD2 matching 9 bases. The CDR3 extends over 15 amino acids. CDR1 and CDR2 (germline): MGHRA, YSYEKL. CDR3 in amino acids: CASSRSGGSSYEQCF. The CDR3 coding sequence is TGCGCCAGCAGCCGGAGCGGGGGGAGCTCCTACGAGCAGTGCTTC.